The 5 T cell receptor beta chains reported below all come from one sample, sequenced in a study of cytomegalovirus exposure and HLA in healthy donors. Method: immunoSEQ multiplex PCR; TCRdb's copy keeps in-frame clones and lacks some. Of 200,000 to 250,000 clones in the sample, roughly 80% were seen once. Source material: PBMCs. The receptors come from a woman younger than 30 in good health and CMV-seronegative.

The V call is TRBV15, the J call TRBJ2-7; D is undetermined. CDR3 length: 14 amino acids. V shed 0 bases and J shed 0 bases, with 6 bases lying between them. Germline loops: CDR1 LNHNV, CDR2 YYDKDF (reference sequence). CDR3 in DNA: TGTGCCACCAGCAGAGACTGGAACTCCTACGAGCAGTACTTC. As protein: CATSRDWNSYEQYF. The full variable domain, with the rest looked up from reference TRBV15 and TRBJ2-7, is DAMVIQNPRYQVTQFGKPVTLSCSQTLNHNVMYWYQQKSSQAPKLLFHYYDKDFNNEADTPDNFQSRRPNTSFCFLDIRSPGLGDTAMYLCATSRDWNSYEQYFGPGTRLTVT.

This clone was seen a single time. The chain employs TRBV7-8 and TRBJ1-1; D is possibly TRBD1 (5 bases). The CDR3 is made up of 14 amino acids. The germline V and J ends were trimmed by 2 bases and 4 bases, with 11 bases remaining between them. Germline V gene sequence: CDR1 SGHVS, CDR2 FQNEAQ. The CDR3 nucleotides read TGTGCCAGCAGCTTATGGGTAACAGGCACTGAAGCTTTCTTT. Translating it yields CASSLWVTGTEAFF. The whole variable domain, filled in from reference TRBV7-8 and TRBJ1-1, reads GAGVSQSPRYKVAKRGQDVALRCDPISGHVSLFWYQQALGQGPEFLTYFQNEAQLDKSGLPSDRFFAERPEGSVSTLKIQRTQQEDSAVYLCASSLWVTGTEAFFGQGTRLTVV.

This clone was counted once. One end of the junction fails to match germline, which may point to a read error. The rearrangement links TRBV6-1 to TRBJ1-5; no clear D. CDR1 MNHNS and CDR2 SASEGT come from the germline V gene. The CDR3 totals 13 residues. The CDR3 loop is CASREGHYQPQHF. Written as DNA, the CDR3 is TGTGCCAGCAGGGAAGGCCACTATCAGCCCCAGCATTTT.

This chain connects TRBV7-2 to TRBJ1-1, with D maybe TRBD1 (5 bases). The CDR3 runs 14 residues. Trimming left V 6 bases short and J 2 bases short, with 13 bases between. Germline V gives CDR1 SGHTA, CDR2 FQGNSA. The CDR3 region is CASRVTGANTEAFF. The CDR3 nucleotides read TGTGCCAGCAGAGTTACAGGAGCTAACACTGAAGCTTTCTTT.

This chain uses TRBV27 with TRBJ2-1; TRBD2 might be the D (5 bases). The CDR3 spans 14 residues. V lost 5 bases, J lost 1 base, and 9 bases lay in between. The germline gives CDR1 MNHEY, CDR2 SMNVEV (reference sequence). The DNA for the CDR3 is TGTGCCAGCAGTAACAGCGGTTCCTACAATGAGCAGTTCTTC. Translating it yields CASSNSGSYNEQFF.